This TCR beta chain originates from a study of blood T cells in healthy people across ages (dated by TCRdb to about 2015). Background for the entire study: In model experiments, template switching captured about one uniquely barcoded TCR beta cDNA molecule for every two T cells. To track age-related changes in TCR beta repertoire diversity, the study relied on deep sequencing normalized with unique cDNA molecular identifiers. The donors were divided into four age groups: young (average around 15 years), middle-aged (about 41), aged (approximately 64) and long-lived (roughly 82). For two donors (one aged 18 to 29 and one aged 80 or older), the study analyzed two additional independent replicas of 1 million unique cDNA reads from the same blood draw.

To prepare the library, 5' RACE was applied. For sequencing, an Illumina HiSeq 2500 was employed. A second roughly 7 to 12 cycle PCR used a sample-barcoded 5' primer and a J-beta primer mix. A template-switch 5' adaptor carrying 12 random nucleotides introduced a unique molecular identifier onto each TCR beta cDNA molecule. At least 2.5 million CDR3-containing paired-end reads were obtained from each sample. First-strand cDNA synthesis was performed from all RNA using the Mint cDNA synthesis kit, with priming by a TRBC-specific oligonucleotide. Following uracil-DNA glycosylase treatment, a first 18-cycle PCR with universal primers M1SS and BC2_uni_R was performed on all cDNA. As for the authors' bioinformatics: Normalization of each sample was performed by random selection of 1 million high-quality reads, each carrying a distinct molecular identifier. Instead of being binned into consensus sequences, reads with shared molecular identifiers were discarded. CDR3 identification, clonotype clustering and error correction used MiTCR with a Q25 quality threshold and the strictest error-elimination algorithm. Lower-bound total TCR beta diversity was estimated with a nonparametric unseen species model using Euler transformation. The raw public data were reprocessed by TCRdb itself: fastp quality trimming at Q25, MiXCR clonotype calling, in-frame beta chains only. Rows with one shared CDR3 protein collapse into an entry with the most common genes and DNA. TCRdb's processing, not the study's, gives the V and J calls here. This sample holds some 850,000 distinct CDR3 sequences; roughly 25% were observed only once. 2.5% to 3.5% of the sample is in the top ten clones.

Points the paper makes about the study in general: The long-lived group showed more naive CD4+ T cells, fewer expanded clones and increased TCR diversity than the aged group, suggesting age selection. Conclusive comparison of naive and antigen-experienced compartments was prevented by the profiling of bulk unsorted PBMCs. The percentage of naive T cells measured by flow cytometry correlated strongly with observed TCR beta diversity. As age increased, observed TCR beta diversity per million T cells dropped in a roughly linear way, and a significant reduction was already evident by age around 41. Estimates of total diversity from one million sequenced T cells were regarded as lower bounds and underestimates. Donor CMV infection status was unknown, potentially confounding age-related changes in expanded clonotypes.

This clonotype has more than one count but fewer than ten. No antigen is known for it. No base qualities exist here, and no much larger clone lies one base off it. Donors were 35 to 40 systemically healthy Caucasian individuals from Russia aged roughly 6 to 90 years. Roughly 11 milliliters of peripheral blood were drawn from each donor into EDTA-treated Vacutainer tubes. Ficoll-Paque density-gradient centrifugation was used to isolate PBMCs, with at least 6 million per sample. Trizol reagent was used to extract total RNA from PBMCs, with at least 6 micrograms per sample. For every donor, an aliquot of PBMCs went through flow cytometry to measure the percentages of naive CD45RAhigh/CD27high T cells. Relative to germline, V is 2 bases shorter and J is 2 bases shorter, with 4 bases between their ends. The germline V gene gives CDR1 as MRHNA and CDR2 as SNTAGT. The CDR3 sequence holds 13 residues, the cysteine and phenylalanine included. The CDR3 DNA has 39 bases and is translated from base 1.

This same sample was also taken into another study, of T cells of mothers and their children. The other study reports the following: Nine systemically healthy Caucasian individuals, comprising three mothers and their six children, were included as donors. cDNA synthesis consumed the entire amount of extracted RNA, loaded at approximately 1.6 ug RNA in each 15 ul reaction. In the second PCR, the M1S primer introduced both the sample barcodes and 2-4 random nucleotides. Each mother yielded over 8.5 million TCR beta CDR3 reads and each child 3 million to 3.5 million reads. TCR recombination output is similarly shaped by thymic selection in related and unrelated pairs, with a minor effect exerted by inherited differences. Related mother-child pairs always showed normalized repertoire overlap that was slightly higher than in unrelated mother-child pairs, though the difference was never significant. No persistent microchimeric T cell clones were detected, at a sensitivity of roughly 99 clones per million clonotypes. To look for features that set related mother-child pairs apart from unrelated individuals, the researchers ran deep NGS to compare the TCR beta repertoires of mothers and children. On average, the children were 11 +/- 4 years old, while the mothers were around 40 +/- 4 years old. After adapter ligation with NEBNext reagents, the libraries were sequenced on Illumina HiSeq 2000 with 100+100 nt paired-end reads. To avoid cross-contamination, the mother libraries and the child libraries were prepared a month apart and sequenced in separate runs. For each donor, between about 450,000 and 2,300,000 distinct TCR beta clonotypes were identified. Naive TCR beta clonotypes were estimated from low-frequency clonotypes matched to each donor's FACS-determined naive share, without sorting.

The source of this sequence is a boy aged 5-17 years in good health. Material: blood. Recombination connected TRBV6-4 to TRBJ2-1; the D gene cannot be named for sure. The nucleotide sequence is given as TGTGCCAGCAGTGACAACCCCTACAATGAGCAGTTCTTC. Translation gives CASSDNPYNEQFF.